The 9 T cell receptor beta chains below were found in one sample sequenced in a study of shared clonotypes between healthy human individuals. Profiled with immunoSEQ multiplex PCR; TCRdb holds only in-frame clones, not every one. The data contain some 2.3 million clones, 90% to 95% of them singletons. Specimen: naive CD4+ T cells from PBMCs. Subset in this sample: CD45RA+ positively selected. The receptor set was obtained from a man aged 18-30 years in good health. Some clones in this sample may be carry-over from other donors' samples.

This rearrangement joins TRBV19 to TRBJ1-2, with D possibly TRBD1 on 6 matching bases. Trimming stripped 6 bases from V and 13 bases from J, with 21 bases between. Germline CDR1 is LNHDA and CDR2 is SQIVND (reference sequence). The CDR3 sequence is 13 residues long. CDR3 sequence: CASSLKDSRFLTF. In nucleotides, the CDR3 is TGTGCCAGTAGCCTAAAGGACAGCCGGTTTCTCACCTTC.

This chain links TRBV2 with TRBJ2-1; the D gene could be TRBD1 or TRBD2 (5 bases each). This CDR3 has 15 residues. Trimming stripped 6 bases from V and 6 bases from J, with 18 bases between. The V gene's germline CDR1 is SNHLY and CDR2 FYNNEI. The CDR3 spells CASSSEGLEGNEQFF. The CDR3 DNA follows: TGTGCCAGCAGCTCAGAGGGGTTAGAGGGCAATGAGCAGTTCTTC.

In DNA form, the CDR3 reads TGTGCCAGCAGCGTAGTCGGGCGGGCCCACACAGATACGCAGTATTTT. Protein: CASSVVGRAHTDTQYF. The chain recombines TRBV9 with TRBJ2-3; D might be TRBD2 (5 bases). The CDR3 extends over 16 amino acids. V was cut by 0 bases and J by 2 bases, with 13 bases left in between. CDR1 and CDR2 (germline): SGDLS, YYNGEE.

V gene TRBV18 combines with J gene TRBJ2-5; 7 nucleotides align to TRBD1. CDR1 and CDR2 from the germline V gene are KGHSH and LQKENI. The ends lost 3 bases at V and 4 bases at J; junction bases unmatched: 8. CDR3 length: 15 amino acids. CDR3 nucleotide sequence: TGTGCCAGCTCACCCGGGACAGCTGCGATAGAGACCCAGTACTTC. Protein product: CASSPGTAAIETQYF.

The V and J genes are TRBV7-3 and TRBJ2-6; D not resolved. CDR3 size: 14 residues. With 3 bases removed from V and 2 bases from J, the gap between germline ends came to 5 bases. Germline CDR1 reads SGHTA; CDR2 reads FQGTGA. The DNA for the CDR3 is TGTGCCAGCAGCTTTCAGACTGGGGCCAACGTCCTGACTTTC. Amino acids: CASSFQTGANVLTF.

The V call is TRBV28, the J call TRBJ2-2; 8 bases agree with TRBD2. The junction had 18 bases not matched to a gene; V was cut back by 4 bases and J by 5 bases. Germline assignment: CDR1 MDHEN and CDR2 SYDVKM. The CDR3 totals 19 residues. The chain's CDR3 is CASSSPGLVPLVGTGELFF. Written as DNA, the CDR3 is TGTGCCAGCAGTTCACCGGGACTAGTTCCATTAGTGGGGACCGGGGAGCTGTTTTTT. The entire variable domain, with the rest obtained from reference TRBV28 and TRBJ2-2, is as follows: DVKVTQSSRYLVKRTGEKVFLECVQDMDHENMFWYRQDPGLGLRLIYFSYDVKMKEKGDIPEGYSVSREKKERFSLILESASTNQTSMYLCASSSPGLVPLVGTGELFFGEGSRLTVL.

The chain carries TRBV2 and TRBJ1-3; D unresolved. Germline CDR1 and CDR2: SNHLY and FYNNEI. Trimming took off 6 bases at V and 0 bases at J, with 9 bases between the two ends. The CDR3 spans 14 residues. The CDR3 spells CASRAAFSGNTIYF. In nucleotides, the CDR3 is TGTGCCAGCAGGGCCGCCTTCTCTGGAAACACCATATATTTT. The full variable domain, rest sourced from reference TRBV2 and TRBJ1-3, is EPEVTQTPSHQVTQMGQEVILRCVPISNHLYFYWYRQILGQKVEFLVSFYNNEISEKSEIFDDQFSVERPDGSNFTLKIRSTKLEDSAMYFCASRAAFSGNTIYFGEGSWLTVV.

The chain's CDR3 is CASSTRGYETQYF. The CDR3 DNA reads TGTGCCAGTAGTACCCGGGGCTACGAGACCCAGTACTTC. The chain uses TRBV19 and TRBJ2-5; D could derive from TRBD1 or TRBD2 (5 bases each). This CDR3 contains 13 residues. Germline-derived CDR1 and CDR2 are LNHDA and SQIVND (reference sequence). Deletions cut 4 bases from V and 5 bases from J, with 11 bases between.

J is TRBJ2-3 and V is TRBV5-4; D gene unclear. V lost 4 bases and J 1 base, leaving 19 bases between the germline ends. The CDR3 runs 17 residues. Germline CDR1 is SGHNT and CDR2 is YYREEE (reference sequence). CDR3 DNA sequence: TGTGCCAGCAGCCCAACCCGAAGTATTAGGGGCACAGATACGCAGTATTTT. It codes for CASSPTRSIRGTDTQYF.